This T cell receptor beta chain is from a study of blood T cell repertoires in COVID-19. Overall study: Sources were T cells, B-cell-depleted T cells, or PBMCs; the material itself was cDNA or gDNA.

In the original workflow: Amplified reference gene primers provided the basis for estimating nucleated cell counts. Libraries were prepared by immunoSEQ multiplex PCR; TCRdb keeps only in-frame clonotypes and omits some of them. That table gives V, J and clone size, and the DNA gave D and trimming. In the table there are about 160,000 clones, 77% of which are singletons. The sample holds a few counts of this clone. There are 16 residues in the CDR3. Germline V gene data show CDR1 as LGHNA and CDR2 as YNFKEQ. Trimming cost V 2 bases and J 4 bases; bases outside gene matches: 6. Material for sequencing was peripheral blood. The chain is built from TRBV4-2 and TRBJ2-2; 8 positions match TRBD1. The TCR comes from a man aged 70-80 years with acute or convalescent COVID-19. The CDR3 loop reads CASSQLRTGSTGELFF. Written as DNA, the CDR3 is TGTGCCAGCAGCCAACTGAGGACAGGGTCCACCGGGGAGCTGTTTTTT.